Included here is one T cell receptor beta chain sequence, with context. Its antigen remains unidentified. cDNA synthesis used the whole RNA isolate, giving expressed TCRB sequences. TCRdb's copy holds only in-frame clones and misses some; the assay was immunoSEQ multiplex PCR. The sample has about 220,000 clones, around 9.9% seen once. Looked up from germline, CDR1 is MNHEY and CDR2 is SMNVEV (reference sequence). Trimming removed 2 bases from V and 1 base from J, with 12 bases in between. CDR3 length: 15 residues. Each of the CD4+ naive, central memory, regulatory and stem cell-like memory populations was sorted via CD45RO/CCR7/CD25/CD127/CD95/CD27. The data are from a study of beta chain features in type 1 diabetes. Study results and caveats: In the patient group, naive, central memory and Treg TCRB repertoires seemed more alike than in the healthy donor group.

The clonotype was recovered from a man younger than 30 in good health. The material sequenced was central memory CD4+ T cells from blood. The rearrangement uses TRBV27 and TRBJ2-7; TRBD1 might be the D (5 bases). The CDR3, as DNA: TGTGCCAGCAGTTTAAGTAGTAGACAGTCCTACGAGCAGTACTTC. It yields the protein CASSLSSRQSYEQYF.